One sample yielded the 17 T cell receptor beta chains listed below, sequenced in a study of shared T cell receptors in the human thymus. Sequencing used immunoSEQ multiplex PCR; TCRdb keeps in-frame clones, though not all of them. The table includes 700,000 to 750,000 clones, 80% to 90% detected once. This sample was also put to use in a study of human thymus T cells.

The specimen was thymocytes. The receptors were sampled from a girl under three years old with a congenital heart defect.

The CDR3 DNA reads as TGTGCCAGCAGCTTAGGGGGGGCTAACTATGGCTACACCTTC. This encodes CASSLGGANYGYTF. The chain uses TRBV7-2 and TRBJ1-2, with D perhaps TRBD1 (5 bases). Germline V CDR1 and CDR2: SGHTA, FQGNSA. This CDR3 contains 14 residues. Trimming cost V 1 base and J 0 bases, with 6 bases left between them.

The chain is built from TRBV5-1 and TRBJ2-1; TRBD1 matches 8 bases. The CDR3 totals 15 residues. Trimming cost V 4 bases and J 7 bases; bases outside gene matches: 10. The V gene's germline CDR1 is SGHRS and CDR2 YFSETQ. The CDR3 protein is CASSTSDRERNEQFF. Written as DNA, the CDR3 is TGCGCCAGCAGCACCTCGGACAGGGAAAGGAATGAGCAGTTCTTC.

This clone was counted only a few times. V usage is TRBV7-9 and J usage is TRBJ1-2, with 7 bases lining up with TRBD1. J lost 4 bases, V lost 1 base, and 9 bases had no gene match. Per the germline V gene, CDR1 is SEHNR and CDR2 is FQNEAQ (reference sequence). The CDR3 has 16 amino acids. The CDR3 sequence: CASSLGPGQAPYGYTF. DNA of the CDR3: TGTGCCAGCAGCTTAGGCCCCGGACAGGCCCCCTATGGCTACACCTTC.

The gene calls are TRBV6-1 and TRBJ2-1; D possibly corresponds to TRBD2 (5 bases). The V end was cut by 7 bases, the J end by 8 bases, with 9 bases between. CDR3 size: 11 residues. CDR1 is MNHNS and CDR2 is SASEGT in the germline V gene. DNA for the CDR3: TGTGCCAGCACGGCGGAGGATGAGCAGTTCTTC. Residues: CASTAEDEQFF.

CDR3 DNA: TGTGCCAGCTCACCGGTAGGGGAGGGCGAGCAGTACTTC. Translating it yields CASSPVGEGEQYF. The chain uses TRBV18 and TRBJ2-7; TRBD2 agrees at 7 bases. Germline lookup yields CDR1 KGHSH and CDR2 LQKENI. The J segment lost 6 bases and the V segment lost 3 bases, leaving 5 bases of the junction unmatched. The CDR3 has 13 amino acids.

The chain has TRBV7-6 and TRBJ1-1; D is undetermined. Per germline, CDR1 SGHVS and CDR2 FNYEAQ. There are 12 residues in the CDR3. V lost 5 bases, J lost 7 bases, and 11 bases lay in between. The CDR3 reads CASSPDGIEAFF. The CDR3 DNA follows: TGTGCCAGCAGCCCCGACGGGATTGAAGCTTTCTTT.

This chain connects TRBV28 to TRBJ2-1; maybe TRBD1 (6 bases). Germline assignment: CDR1 MDHEN and CDR2 SYDVKM. V was clipped by 3 bases and J by 8 bases, with 26 bases between them. The CDR3 has 18 residues. This CDR3 is CASSFYHYPSGTRDEQFF. CDR3 bases: TGTGCCAGCAGTTTCTACCACTATCCCTCCGGGACAAGGGATGAGCAGTTCTTC.

This chain uses TRBV11-3 with TRBJ2-3; 7 nucleotides align to TRBD2. Germline loops: CDR1 SGHNT, CDR2 YENEEA. Germline trimming cut 5 bases from V and 6 bases from J; bases unmatched to any gene: 5. CDR3 size: 13 residues. CDR3 region: CASSGLVPDTQYF. The CDR3 DNA reads TGTGCCAGCAGCGGACTAGTCCCCGATACGCAGTATTTT.

As regards this clone: The germline gene is not matched at one end of the junction; a read error may be the cause. At the DNA level, this CDR3 is encoded by other sequences in the same sample as well. The gene calls are TRBV4-1 and TRBJ2-3, with 9 bases lining up with TRBD2. The CDR3 totals 18 residues. The germline V gene encodes CDR1 MGHRA and CDR2 YSYEKL. This CDR3 is CASSQSRTGNSGGDTQYF. DNA for the CDR3: TGCGCAAGCAGCCAATCAAGAACGGGAAATAGCGGGGGTGATACGCAGTATTTT.

The CDR3 here is CATSRYTSGEYEQYF. Written as DNA, the CDR3 is TGTGCCACCAGCAGGTATACTAGCGGGGAGTACGAGCAGTACTTC. The genes are TRBV15 and TRBJ2-7, with 10 bases fitting TRBD2. The V segment lost 3 bases and the J segment 4 bases; nucleotides outside the gene matches: 6. CDR3 length: 15 amino acids. Germline CDR1 is LNHNV and CDR2 is YYDKDF (reference sequence).

V gene TRBV6-1 combines with J gene TRBJ2-5, with 9 positions matching TRBD2. CDR1 is MNHNS and CDR2 is SASEGT in the germline V gene. The CDR3 runs to 15 residues. Unmatched junction bases numbered 7, after V lost 7 bases and J lost 1 base. The CDR3 region is CASNGAGGRQETQYF. The DNA for the CDR3 is TGTGCCAGCAACGGAGCGGGGGGCCGCCAAGAGACCCAGTACTTC.

V usage is TRBV5-4 and J usage is TRBJ2-1; 9 positions agree with TRBD2. Per germline, CDR1 SGHNT and CDR2 YYREEE (reference sequence). CDR3 length: 15 amino acids. With 0 bases clipped from V and 8 bases from J, the junction kept 6 bases outside the gene matches. CDR3 DNA: TGTGCCAGCAGCTTGGGGACTAGCGCCTGGGATGAGCAGTTCTTC. Its translation: CASSLGTSAWDEQFF.

The CDR3 DNA reads TGCGCCAGCAGCCTTGGACAGGGTTGGAGCTACGAGCAGTACTTC. It codes for CASSLGQGWSYEQYF. The V gene is TRBV5-1, the J gene TRBJ2-5; 8 bases align to TRBD1. The end of the DNA fits TRBJ2-7 better, so the J call may be wrong. The CDR3 is 15 amino acids. CDR1 is SGHRS, CDR2 YFSETQ, per germline.

This chain joins TRBV5-8 and TRBJ1-2, with D possibly matching TRBD1 (6 bases). V was clipped by 2 bases and J by 4 bases, with 12 bases between them. Germline loops: CDR1 SGHTS, CDR2 YDEGEE. The CDR3 runs 14 residues. CDR3 region: CASSLTLQGYGYTF. CDR3 nucleotides: TGTGCCAGCAGCTTAACATTACAGGGCTATGGCTACACCTTC.

J is TRBJ1-1 and V is TRBV29-1; 7 positions match TRBD1. Losses at the gene ends were 6 bases for V and 2 bases for J; bases not matched to a gene: 21. The V gene's germline CDR1 is SQVTM and CDR2 ANQGSEA. This CDR3 comprises 18 residues. The CDR3 loop is CSVGGVGQGETLNTEAFF. The CDR3 DNA sequence: TGCAGCGTGGGAGGAGTTGGGCAGGGGGAAACTCTTAACACTGAAGCTTTCTTT.

This chain uses TRBV5-5 with TRBJ1-1; D is perhaps TRBD1 (6 bases). Trimming took 2 bases from V and 5 from J, leaving 10 bases between them. Germline CDR1 is SGHKS and CDR2 is YYEKEE (reference sequence). The CDR3 covers 13 residues. CDR3 loop: CASSFPGDTEAFF. For the CDR3, the DNA is TGTGCCAGCAGCTTTCCAGGGGATACTGAAGCTTTCTTT.

This clone has more than one count but fewer than ten. The rearrangement links TRBV18 to TRBJ1-2; possible D gene TRBD1, 6 bases. The CDR3 has 13 amino acids. Germline V gives CDR1 KGHSH, CDR2 LQKENI. Trimming left V 6 bases short and J 5 bases short, with 13 bases between. The CDR3 sequence: CASSLDRRYGYTF. The CDR3, as DNA: TGTGCCAGCTCCCTGGACAGAAGATATGGCTACACCTTC.